This T cell receptor (beta chain) originates from a study of cytomegalovirus exposure and HLA in healthy donors (dated by TCRdb to 2015 to 2018). A note on the overall study: An earlier analysis of 587 of the donors reported 276 Gb of sequence data and 117 million unique TCR beta sequences obtained from around 190 million T cells. An early release covering around 630 HLA-typed donors comprised about 290 gigabases of sequencing data and around 85 million unique TCR sequences. The genetic ancestry cluster associated with self-reported Caucasian donors included 81% of the approximately 430 genotyped donors. The study was designed to test whether signatures of past pathogen exposure could be identified by cataloging public T cell receptors. Using immunosequencing, the study profiled T cell repertoires from around 670 subjects and related those repertoires to cytomegalovirus serostatus. Along with the roughly 700-subject first cohort, a separate validation cohort of some 130 different subjects was used. High-throughput TCR immunosequencing, statistical association of individual TCRs with disease status, and machine learning were combined to predict cytomegalovirus infection status. To study patterns of TCR occurrence, a later analysis re-analyzed previously published TCR beta repertoires from around 660 donors and added high-resolution HLA genotyping. The later analysis used no new phenotypic data to find candidate immune exposures, relying instead on TCR beta sequences and their occurrence across donors. An earlier analysis of 587 of the donors applied high-throughput TCR beta sequencing to assess whether each TCR beta V gene segment acted as functional or pseudogenic. Donor age, sex, ethnicity and CMV serostatus were collected together with the repertoire data. A later genetic analysis took genome-wide SNP genotypes for about three fifths of the 666 donors and used that subset as a discovery cohort. Every repertoire in the discovery cohort had been generated on one and the same sequencing platform. Both class I and class II loci were covered by HLA typing, at four-digit resolution. The number of typed donors differed by locus: about 620-640 for A, B, C, DRB1 and DQB1; approximately 530 for DQA1; 606 for DPA1; and some 430 for DPB1. Several DR-DQ haplotypes were handled as single units for association and clustering because linkage in the cohort was strong. Among a few hundred genotyped donors of the cohort, an average of around 240,000 unique TCR beta nucleotide sequences were sequenced per donor, roughly 20% of them non-productive. What the research found in general, with its limitations: Strong co-occurrence of HLA alleles, especially DR and DQ, made assigning TCR associations to individual alleles difficult. Because HLA typing was missing for some donors at each locus, association tests included only the typed subset. An association between a missense DCLRE1C variant and V-gene and J-gene trimming of TCR beta chains was found in a later genetic analysis and replicated in an independent cohort. A further reported finding was that TCR beta sequences accurately predicted the HLA-A and HLA-B alleles for most subjects in the first cohort. Most TCR sequences were observed very rarely across donors, whereas some public TCRs were present in many individuals. A later genetic analysis reported fewer N-insertions in productive TCRs among donors in an Asian-associated ancestry cluster than the roughly 720-donor mean. The classifier was reported to diagnose cytomegalovirus status with high specificity and sensitivity in both the original and validation cohorts. In a later analysis, HLA-associated TCR beta chains were found to be more clonally expanded and to have lower generation probabilities than equally common non-associated chains. The study listed 170 or so TCR beta chains as associated with cytomegalovirus. In this cohort, only TCR beta chains were sequenced, and detectable features were limited by the absence of alpha or paired-chain data. Correlated functional status among segregating V segments might reflect linkage disequilibrium, but an unknown experimental factor could not be ruled out. In an earlier analysis of approximately 590 of the donors, most TCR beta V segments appeared in productive rearrangements about 87% or about 30% of the time, broadly matching IMGT annotations. For the cohort, immune exposure information was limited to CMV serostatus. According to a later analysis, parvovirus B19, influenza, CMV and Epstein-Barr virus appeared linked to several top co-occurrence clusters. A cluster of highly shared sequence variants was judged likely to represent a technical artifact of the sequencing pipeline. In vitro tests confirmed that a few of the cytomegalovirus-associated TCR beta chains recognize cytomegalovirus antigens. The authors suggested that the approach could potentially be extended to other disease states and immunological phenotypes. In a later analysis, the rate of TCR association differed among HLA loci, with DRB1 alleles having the most associated TCRs and HLA-C alleles having the fewest. Because counts were too low, more than 15 rarely observed V segments, including chromosome 9 orphons, were excluded from the earlier analysis of several hundred of the donors. Sequencing depth was assumed to be roughly uniform across donors in the presence/absence analyses, though that assumption may not hold. Specific HLA alleles were associated with roughly 16,000 TCR beta sequences at a false discovery rate of 0.05 in a later analysis. In a later analysis, most CMV-associated TCR beta chains were found to appear HLA-restricted, with HLA associations seemingly driven largely by CMV exposure.

The cohort consisted of fewer than 700 healthy bone marrow donors. At the time of sampling, all cohort members were nominally healthy, though unrecorded immune exposures were likely present. The donor tested CMV seropositive and was one of the 289 seropositive cohort members. Every donor gave a peripheral blood sample, and the peripheral blood mononuclear cells from that sample were used for TCR beta sequencing. Genomic DNA was extracted from the blood cell samples with the Qiagen DNeasy Blood Extraction Kit. In regard to this clone: What this receptor recognizes is not known.

The receptor library was made with the immunoSEQ multiplex PCR assay. The multiplex PCR relied on a mix of 60 forward primers for TCR Vbeta segments and 13 reverse primers for TCR Jbeta segments. Amplification of the CDR3 region of rearranged TCR beta genes was performed with a multiplex PCR assay on genomic DNA. Amplified TCR beta libraries were sequenced as 87-base-pair reads on the Illumina HiSeq System. The paper's data handling went like this. In a later analysis, some 80 million unique TCR beta chains were counted across the 690 or so repertoires, and about 9.9 million of these chains were shared by at least two donors. Raw reads were error-corrected and collapsed into unique sequences by a nearest-neighbor algorithm in which closely related sequences were merged to remove PCR and sequencing errors. To assign V, D and J gene segments, CDR3 sequences were aligned to IMGT reference sequences. For a sequence to be retained, a match of at least six nucleotides to both a V gene segment and a J gene segment was required. Rearrangements were called productive when the CDR3 lacked stop codons and stayed in frame with V and J; all others were non-productive. CDR3 was defined according to IMGT convention as the region running from the second conserved V-encoded cysteine to the conserved J-encoded phenylalanine. Sequences without an unambiguous match to a single V gene segment were excluded from the earlier analysis of 500 to 700 of the donors. In an earlier analysis of about 590 of the donors, a V segment was called functional when productive rearrangements were above 56.7%, and segregating when the standard deviation between donors exceeded 5%. To diagnose cytomegalovirus status from the catalog of TCR beta chain sequences, a statistical classification framework was built. A later analysis assigned V and J genes by comparing TCR nucleotide sequences with IMGT/GENE-DB human TR gene sequences. A later analysis assigned CDR3 sequences and most-parsimonious VDJ recombination scenarios with the TCRdist pipeline. In a later analysis, every TCR beta chain was defined by the combination of its CDR3 amino acid sequence and its V-gene family, and reads without a unique V-gene family were dropped. A later analysis removed roughly 590 highly shared, low-generation-probability nucleotide sequences to deal with suspected cross-contamination and a sequencing artifact. In a later analysis, a clonal expansion index for each public chain was calculated from normalized within-repertoire ranks of inferred template counts. A later analysis computed generation probabilities with a VDJ recombination model fitted to out-of-frame rearrangements, and checked the results against IGoR. In a later analysis, TCR-TCR, TCR-HLA and TCR-CMV co-occurrence was scored with hypergeometric tests, and a repertoire-size bias correction was applied to TCR pairs. False discovery rates were estimated in a later analysis by permuting HLA or CMV assignments 20 times. In a later analysis, co-occurring TCRs were grouped using DBSCAN, with TCRdist sequence similarity added in when clustering inside HLA-allele-positive subsets. Co-occurrence clustering excluded repertoires with fewer than 30,000 or more than 120,000 public chains, plus five with anomalous nucleotide sharing. The source is immuneACCESS, and TCRdb retained only in-frame sequences with V and J called. Part of the clones is not carried over; for the studies checked, unresolved V genes explain less than half of this, and the remainder is unexplained. V and J calls and clone size are as listed in that table; D and trimming were resolved from the DNA. The sample has 30,000 to 50,000 clones on record. The ten biggest clones cover roughly 2.9% of the sample.

This sequence originates from a woman aged 30 to 39 in good health and CMV-seropositive. Source material: PBMCs.

At the DNA level, the sequence is TGTGCCAGCAGCTTCGGGACTTCACTCGGAGAGACCCAGTACTTC. It specifies CASSFGTSLGETQYF. The chain was built from TRBV7-6 and TRBJ2-5, and TRBD2 may be the D gene, going by 6 matching bases. The junction carries 15 bases between V and J, which are trimmed by 3 bases and 4 bases respectively. CDR1 is given as SGHVS and CDR2 as FNYEAQ, both from the germline V gene. The CDR3 sequence holds 15 residues, the cysteine and phenylalanine included. CDR3 DNA only is kept here, 45 bases in frame from base 1.